The 25 T cell receptor beta chains below come from one sample, sequenced in a study of beta chain features in type 1 diabetes. The study's findings and limits: Among all four CD4+ subsets, Type 1 diabetes patients had TCRB CDR3s that were moderately but significantly shorter.

These receptors have no known antigen. Sequencing targeted expressed TCRB transcripts, as all isolated RNA had been reverse transcribed. This table comes from immunoSEQ multiplex PCR, and its TCRdb copy is limited to in-frame clones, with some not included. The sample has 500,000 to 850,000 clones, 11% to 15% seen once. Sample: naive CD4+ T cells from blood. The source of these receptors is a man aged 18-30 years with type 1 diabetes.

V and J are TRBV7-2 and TRBJ2-6; weak D call: TRBD2 (5 bases). This CDR3 has 13 residues. Germline values: CDR1 SGHTA, CDR2 FQGNSA. Trimming stripped 5 bases from V and 10 bases from J, with 12 bases between. The DNA for the CDR3 is TGTGCCAGCAGCACTAGATGGGGAAACGTCCTGACTTTC. As protein: CASSTRWGNVLTF.

CDR3 region: CASSQDGTGPRVGQPQHF. The CDR3 bases are TGCGCCAGCAGCCAAGATGGAACGGGACCTCGGGTCGGACAGCCCCAGCATTTT. The rearrangement joins TRBV4-1 to TRBJ1-5; maybe TRBD1 (5 bases). Trimming took off 0 bases at V and 7 bases at J, with 22 bases between the two ends. This CDR3 has 18 amino acids. Germline V gene sequence: CDR1 MGHRA, CDR2 YSYEKL.

V gene TRBV4-1 combines with J gene TRBJ2-3; D is unresolved. Germline CDR1 is MGHRA and CDR2 is YSYEKL. CDR3 length: 15 amino acids. Trimming removed 1 base at V and 2 bases at J, with 10 bases between. The CDR3 loop is CASSQGRSFTDTQYF. DNA for the CDR3: TGCGCCAGCAGCCAAGGCAGGTCCTTCACAGATACGCAGTATTTT.

V is TRBV20-1 and J is TRBJ2-1; 9 bases are shared with TRBD2. Per germline, CDR1 DFQATT and CDR2 SNEGSKA (reference sequence). This CDR3 contains 11 residues. V gave up 4 bases and J gave up 10 bases; unmatched junction bases: 2. The CDR3 DNA follows: TGCAGTGCTATAGCGGGAGAGGAGCAGTTCTTC. It specifies CSAIAGEEQFF.

The V gene is TRBV7-9, the J gene TRBJ1-2; 8 bases line up with TRBD1. The CDR3 sequence is 17 residues long. Germline V gene data show CDR1 as SEHNR and CDR2 as FQNEAQ (reference sequence). Germline trimming cut 5 bases from V and 3 bases from J; bases unmatched to any gene: 14. The CDR3 coding sequence is TGTGCCAGCAGCCCAAGACCCCAGGGGGCATCGGACTATGGCTACACCTTC. It specifies CASSPRPQGASDYGYTF. Full variable domain (remainder filled in from reference TRBV7-9 and TRBJ1-2): DTGVSQNPRHKITKRGQNVTFRCDPISEHNRLYWYRQTLGQGPEFLTYFQNEAQLEKSRLLSDRFSAERPKGSFSTLEIQRTEQGDSAMYLCASSPRPQGASDYGYTFGSGTRLTVV.

This chain links TRBV11-2 with TRBJ2-4, with TRBD2 matching over 14 bases. Germline CDR1 and CDR2: SGHAT and FQNNGV. CDR3 length: 15 residues. V shed 5 bases, J shed 11 bases, and the junction held 8 bases outside the gene matches. Here the CDR3 reads CASSLSPTSGRVQYF. For the CDR3, the DNA is TGTGCCAGCAGCCTCTCCCCGACTAGCGGGAGGGTTCAGTACTTC.

The genes are TRBV6-5 and TRBJ2-1; TRBD1 agrees at 8 bases. This CDR3 spans 12 amino acids. After removal of 4 bases from V and 10 bases from J, the junction contained 3 bases not matched to a gene. The germline gives CDR1 MNHEY, CDR2 SVGAGI. CDR3 nucleotides: TGTGCCAGCAGTTCGGACAGGGACGAGCAGTTCTTC. Translating gives CASSSDRDEQFF.

This clone was seen more than once but under ten times. The V and J genes are TRBV25-1 and TRBJ1-3; D remains unclear. The CDR3 consists of 16 residues. Between the trimmed V and J ends, which lost 3 bases and 4 bases, there was a span of 16 bases. The germline CDR1 and CDR2 sequences are MGHDK and SYGVNS. The CDR3 DNA reads TGTGCCAGCAGTGACCTAGAGGCGCGTAAGGGAAACACCATATATTTT. Protein sequence: CASSDLEARKGNTIYF.

This chain joins TRBV27 and TRBJ2-3, with 15 nucleotides matching TRBD2. CDR1 is MNHEY, CDR2 SMNVEV, per germline (reference sequence). The CDR3 has 18 residues. Trimming took 4 bases from V and 2 from J; bases not matched to a gene: 7. The CDR3 DNA reads as TGTGCCAGCAGTTCTGAAGGACTAGCGGGAGGGATCACAGATACGCAGTATTTT. It is translated as CASSSEGLAGGITDTQYF.

In its sample, this clone was seen a few times. The genes are TRBV21-1 and TRBJ2-7; TRBD1, the D gene given by the table, was not confirmed from the DNA. TRBV21-1 is classified as a pseudogene. CDR3 size: 16 residues. CDR3 loop: CASSKGGGTSSYEQYF. The CDR3 coding sequence is TGTGCCAGCAGCAAAGGGGGCGGCACAAGCTCCTACGAGCAGTACTTC.

A few counts support this clone. The gene calls are TRBV4-2 and TRBJ2-1; the match to TRBD1 covers 11 bases. V lost 4 bases to trimming and J lost 7 bases; unmatched junction nucleotides: 9. Germline-derived CDR1 and CDR2 are LGHNA and YNFKEQ. The CDR3 sequence is 16 residues long. The CDR3 loop reads CASSRVGDRGRNEQFF. DNA for the CDR3: TGTGCCAGCAGCCGGGTGGGGGACAGGGGGAGGAATGAGCAGTTCTTC.

This clone was seen a few times. This chain connects TRBV7-9 to TRBJ2-1, with TRBD1 matching over 9 bases. Germline CDR1 and CDR2: SEHNR and FQNEAQ (reference sequence). This CDR3 is 14 amino acids long. V shed 7 bases, J shed 6 bases, and the junction held 7 bases outside the gene matches. The CDR3 sequence: CASNLDRGRNEQFF. The CDR3 nucleotides are TGTGCCAGCAACCTGGACAGGGGTCGCAATGAGCAGTTCTTC.

The rearrangement links TRBV30 to TRBJ2-3, with TRBD2 identical over 10 bases. V lost 2 bases, J lost 1 base, and 6 bases stayed unmatched. Germline CDR1 reads GTSNPN; CDR2 reads SVGIG (reference sequence). The CDR3 loop spans 16 amino acids. The CDR3: CAWSTPGTSGTDTQYF. The CDR3, as DNA: TGTGCCTGGAGTACCCCCGGGACTAGCGGCACAGATACGCAGTATTTT. Variable domain in full (rest from reference TRBV30 and TRBJ2-3): SQTIHQWPATLVQPVGSPLSLECTVEGTSNPNLYWYRQAAGRGLQLLFYSVGIGQISSEVPQNLSASRPQDRQFILSSKKLLLSDSGFYLCAWSTPGTSGTDTQYFGPGTRLTVL.

The chain links TRBV27 to TRBJ2-2, with D perhaps TRBD2 (6 bases). The CDR3 spans 14 residues. Germline CDR1 reads MNHEY; CDR2 reads SMNVEV (reference sequence). Deletions cut 2 bases from V and 6 bases from J, with 10 bases between. The CDR3 nucleotides are TGTGCCAGCAGTTTAATGGGGAGGTCCGGGGAGCTGTTTTTT. As protein: CASSLMGRSGELFF.

There are a few counts of this clone. V is TRBV30 and J is TRBJ2-2; D is unclear. The CDR3 runs 13 residues. Trimming stripped 0 bases from V and 6 bases from J, with 8 bases between. Germline-derived CDR1 and CDR2 are GTSNPN and SVGIG (reference sequence). Here the CDR3 DNA reads TGTGCCTGGAGTGTTAGCCCCTCCGGGGAGCTGTTTTTT. This gives the protein CAWSVSPSGELFF. Variable domain in full (rest from reference TRBV30 and TRBJ2-2): SQTIHQWPATLVQPVGSPLSLECTVEGTSNPNLYWYRQAAGRGLQLLFYSVGIGQISSEVPQNLSASRPQDRQFILSSKKLLLSDSGFYLCAWSVSPSGELFFGEGSRLTVL.

This clone was counted only a few times. The V gene is TRBV11-2, the J gene TRBJ1-2; D gene uncertain. CDR1 and CDR2 (germline): SGHAT, FQNNGV. V was cut by 4 bases and J by 4 bases, with 10 bases left in between. The CDR3 is 13 amino acids. CDR3 nucleotide sequence: TGTGCCAGCAGCTCATTGAGTTCCTATGGCTACACCTTC. The encoded protein is CASSSLSSYGYTF.

This clone was seen a handful of times. The chain uses TRBV18 and TRBJ2-1, with 9 bases identical to TRBD2. V shed 2 bases, J shed 9 bases, and the junction held 5 bases outside the gene matches. The length of the CDR3 is 14 residues. Germline loops: CDR1 KGHSH, CDR2 LQKENI. The CDR3 bases are TGTGCCAGCTCACCAGGGACTAGCTATCTTGAGCAGTTCTTC. It codes for CASSPGTSYLEQFF.

This clone has more than one count but fewer than ten. This chain uses TRBV5-4 with TRBJ1-2; 9 nucleotides align to TRBD1. With V trimmed by 7 bases and J by 4 bases, 5 bases remained unmatched. This CDR3 comprises 13 residues. Germline V gene sequence: CDR1 SGHNT, CDR2 YYREEE (reference sequence). The CDR3 DNA follows: TGTGCCAGCTCAGGACAGGGGACCTATGGCTACACCTTC. Translating it yields CASSGQGTYGYTF.

V is TRBV2 and J is TRBJ1-4; D is unclear. This CDR3 region has 14 residues. The germline gives CDR1 SNHLY, CDR2 FYNNEI. The ends were cut back, 6 bases at V and 4 bases at J, with 12 bases in the middle. The CDR3: CASRAVTFNEKLFF. The CDR3 nucleotides are TGTGCCAGCAGGGCGGTTACCTTTAATGAAAAACTGTTTTTT. Complete variable domain (other parts from reference TRBV2 and TRBJ1-4): EPEVTQTPSHQVTQMGQEVILRCVPISNHLYFYWYRQILGQKVEFLVSFYNNEISEKSEIFDDQFSVERPDGSNFTLKIRSTKLEDSAMYFCASRAVTFNEKLFFGSGTQLSVL.

The V and J genes are TRBV27 and TRBJ2-1; TRBD2 matches 10 bases. J gave up 9 bases and V 7 bases, and 15 bases lay outside the gene matches. CDR1 is MNHEY and CDR2 is SMNVEV in the germline V gene (reference sequence). The CDR3 runs to 16 residues. CDR3 in DNA: TGTGCCAGCAAGTCTCTGGCAGCGGGAGGGCTTGGTGAGCAGTTCTTC. It yields the protein CASKSLAAGGLGEQFF.

There are a few counts of this clone. The chain uses TRBV30 and TRBJ2-2; tentative D call: TRBD2 (6 bases). Germline V gives CDR1 GTSNPN, CDR2 SVGIG (reference sequence). The V gene lost 1 base and the J gene lost 5 bases, with 20 bases spanning the gap. This CDR3 has 17 amino acids. This CDR3 is CAWSGVSRRGNTGELFF. The CDR3 DNA reads TGTGCCTGGAGTGGTGTTAGCAGGAGGGGTAATACCGGGGAGCTGTTTTTT.

To note about this clone: Germline and junction disagree at one end, which may indicate a read error. J is TRBJ2-5 and V is TRBV7-7; no reliable D call. Germline values: CDR1 SSHAT, CDR2 FNYEAQ (reference sequence). The CDR3 has 13 residues. CDR3 DNA sequence: TGTGCTAGCAGCTTCACCATCCAAGAGACCCAGTACTTC. This sequence encodes CASSFTIQETQYF.

This chain links TRBV11-3 with TRBJ2-2, with D possibly being TRBD2 (5 bases). V lost 2 bases, J lost 5 bases, and 6 bases lay in between. The CDR3 is made up of 13 amino acids. Germline CDR1 SGHNT, CDR2 YENEEA. CDR3 sequence: CASSLRGTGELFF. CDR3 sequence (DNA): TGTGCCAGCAGCTTAAGAGGGACCGGGGAGCTGTTTTTT.

This clone was found a few times. The CDR3 coding sequence is TGTGCCAGCTCACCCTTGCCGAGGTCGGGTGAAGCTTTCTTT. Translated: CASSPLPRSGEAFF. The V call is TRBV18, the J call TRBJ1-1; no reliable D call. This CDR3 spans 14 amino acids. V was cut by 3 bases and J by 7 bases, with 15 bases left in between. Germline V gene data show CDR1 as KGHSH and CDR2 as LQKENI.

Regarding this clone: The sample holds other DNA sequences that translate to the same CDR3. The rearrangement joins TRBV5-4 to TRBJ2-5; the D gene could be TRBD1 or TRBD2 (5 bases each). V gave up 2 bases and J gave up 5 bases, with 10 bases separating them. Germline CDR1 and CDR2: SGHNT and YYREEE (reference sequence). The CDR3 covers 13 residues. CDR3 sequence: CASSFEGRETQYF. The CDR3 DNA reads TGTGCCAGCAGCTTTGAGGGGCGGGAGACCCAGTACTTC.